Below, 8 T cell receptor beta chains from the same sample are listed, as sequenced in a study of blood T cell repertoires in COVID-19. Data came from immunoSEQ multiplex PCR; TCRdb stores just in-frame clones and leaves some out. The profile shows around 140,000 clones, roughly four fifths of them singletons. Sequencing was carried out using PBMCs or T cells enriched from blood (not recorded which). These receptor sequences come from a woman aged 45 to 65 with acute COVID-19.

This sequence joins TRBV19 and TRBJ2-3; TRBD1 aligns across 8 bases. Losses at the gene ends were 4 bases for V and 0 bases for J; bases not matched to a gene: 6. CDR1 is LNHDA and CDR2 is SQIVND in the germline V gene (reference sequence). The CDR3 runs 16 residues. CDR3 in DNA: TGTGCCAGTAGTACTCGACAGGGGACAAGCACAGATACGCAGTATTTT. This sequence encodes CASSTRQGTSTDTQYF.

As to this clone: In the same sample, other DNA sequences code for this CDR3. The chain combines TRBV6-2 or TRBV6-3 with TRBJ1-1; D remains ambiguous. Looked up from germline, CDR1 is MNHEY and CDR2 is SVGEGT. The length of the CDR3 is 12 residues. Trimming left V 0 bases short and J 5 bases short, with 4 bases between. CDR3 nucleotides: TGTGCCAGCAGTTACTCGTTAACTGAAGCTTTCTTT. Encoded protein: CASSYSLTEAFF.

The chain's CDR3 is CASSLWTSGGKKTQYF. The DNA for the CDR3 is TGTGCCAGCAGCCTGTGGACTAGCGGGGGGAAGAAGACCCAGTACTTC. The chain carries TRBV5-6 and TRBJ2-5, with TRBD2 matching 14 bases. There are 16 residues in the CDR3. V gave up 4 bases and J gave up 6 bases; unmatched junction bases: 8. Per the germline V gene, CDR1 is SGHDT and CDR2 is YYEEEE.

The rearrangement links TRBV4-1 to TRBJ2-7; D is unclear. The CDR3 is 16 amino acids. Germline V lookup: CDR1 MGHRA, CDR2 YSYEKL. Trimming stripped 4 bases from V and 0 bases from J, with 16 bases between. This CDR3 is CASSPQMRHPSYEQYF. The DNA for the CDR3 is TGCGCCAGCAGCCCCCAGATGCGACACCCCTCCTACGAGCAGTACTTC.

The chain joins TRBV12-3 or TRBV12-4 to TRBJ1-6; D gene unclear. Trimming shortened V by 5 bases and J by 9 bases, and 11 bases separated the two germline ends. The CDR3 sequence is 13 residues long. The DNA of the CDR3 is TGTGCCAGCAGTACCCGGGGTAGTTCACCCCTCCACTTT. Its translation: CASSTRGSSPLHF.

V and J are TRBV5-1 and TRBJ2-1; unclear D gene. Germline loops: CDR1 SGHRS, CDR2 YFSETQ. The germline V and J ends were trimmed by 0 bases and 3 bases, with 4 bases remaining between them. The CDR3 has 13 amino acids. The CDR3: CASSLAVYNEQFF. In DNA form, the CDR3 reads TGCGCCAGCAGCTTGGCTGTCTACAATGAGCAGTTCTTC.

The chain links TRBV5-1 to TRBJ2-3; 8 bases are shared with TRBD2. This CDR3 is 17 amino acids long. V was clipped by 0 bases and J by 0 bases; unmatched bases: 6. In germline, CDR1 is SGHRS, CDR2 YFSETQ. CDR3 protein: CASSLAGSSGSTDTQYF. The CDR3 bases are TGCGCCAGCAGCTTGGCCGGGTCTAGCGGGAGCACAGATACGCAGTATTTT.

A word on this clone: The same CDR3 arises from other DNA sequences in this sample as well. The genes are TRBV19 and TRBJ2-1, with 7 bases matching TRBD1. V shed 9 bases, J shed 2 bases, and the junction held 1 base outside the gene matches. CDR1 and CDR2 (germline): LNHDA, SQIVND (reference sequence). This CDR3 has 12 amino acids. The CDR3 loop is CASRGTYNEQFF. Written as DNA, the CDR3 is TGTGCCAGCAGGGGGACCTACAATGAGCAGTTCTTC.